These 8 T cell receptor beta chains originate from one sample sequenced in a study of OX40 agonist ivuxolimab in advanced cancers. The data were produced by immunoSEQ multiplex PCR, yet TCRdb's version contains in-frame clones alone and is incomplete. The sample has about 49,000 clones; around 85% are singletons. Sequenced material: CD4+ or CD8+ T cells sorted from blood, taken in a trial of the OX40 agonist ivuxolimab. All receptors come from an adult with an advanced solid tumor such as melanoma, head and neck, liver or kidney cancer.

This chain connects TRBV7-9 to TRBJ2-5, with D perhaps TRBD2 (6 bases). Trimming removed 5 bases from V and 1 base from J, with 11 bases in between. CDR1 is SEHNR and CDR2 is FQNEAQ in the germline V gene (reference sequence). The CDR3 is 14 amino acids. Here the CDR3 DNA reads TGTGCCAGCAGCCTCGACGGGGGCCAAGAGACCCAGTACTTC. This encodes CASSLDGGQETQYF.

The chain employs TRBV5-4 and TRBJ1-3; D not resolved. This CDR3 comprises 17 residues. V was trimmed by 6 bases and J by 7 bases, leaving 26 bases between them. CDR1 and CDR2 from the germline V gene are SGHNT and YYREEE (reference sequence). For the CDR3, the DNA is TGTGCCAGCAATCAGTCCCAGTCAATAATGACGGGGAACACCATATATTTT. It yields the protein CASNQSQSIMTGNTIYF.

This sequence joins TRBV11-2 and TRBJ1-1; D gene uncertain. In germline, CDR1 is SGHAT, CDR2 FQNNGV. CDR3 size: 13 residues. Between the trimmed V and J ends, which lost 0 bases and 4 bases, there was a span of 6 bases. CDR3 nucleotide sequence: TGTGCCAGCAGCTTAGAAATCGTCACTGAAGCTTTCTTT. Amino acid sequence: CASSLEIVTEAFF.

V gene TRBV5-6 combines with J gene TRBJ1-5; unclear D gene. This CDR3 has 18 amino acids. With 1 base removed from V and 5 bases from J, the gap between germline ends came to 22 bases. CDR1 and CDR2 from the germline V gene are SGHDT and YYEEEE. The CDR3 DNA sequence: TGTGCCAGCAGCTTGTGGTATGTCCGAGGGTGGGCTGATCAGCCCCAGCATTTT. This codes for CASSLWYVRGWADQPQHF.

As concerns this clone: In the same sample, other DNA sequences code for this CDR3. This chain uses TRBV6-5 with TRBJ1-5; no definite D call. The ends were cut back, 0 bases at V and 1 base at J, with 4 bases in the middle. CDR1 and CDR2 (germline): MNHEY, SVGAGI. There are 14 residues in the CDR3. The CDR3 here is CASSYSGSNQPQHF. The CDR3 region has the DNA TGTGCCAGCAGTTACTCGGGCAGCAATCAGCCCCAGCATTTT.

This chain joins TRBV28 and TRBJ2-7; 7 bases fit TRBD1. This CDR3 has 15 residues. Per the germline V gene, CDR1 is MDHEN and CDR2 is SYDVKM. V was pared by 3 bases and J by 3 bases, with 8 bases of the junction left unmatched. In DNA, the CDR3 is TGTGCCAGCAGTTTTAGCCAGGACAGGATCTACGAGCAGTACGTC. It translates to CASSFSQDRIYEQYV.

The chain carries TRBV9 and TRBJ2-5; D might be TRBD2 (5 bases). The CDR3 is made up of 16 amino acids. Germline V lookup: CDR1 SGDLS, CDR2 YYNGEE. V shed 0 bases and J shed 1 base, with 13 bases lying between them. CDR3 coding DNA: TGTGCCAGCAGCGTAGGGGGAGCAGGATCCCAAGAGACCCAGTACTTC. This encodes CASSVGGAGSQETQYF.

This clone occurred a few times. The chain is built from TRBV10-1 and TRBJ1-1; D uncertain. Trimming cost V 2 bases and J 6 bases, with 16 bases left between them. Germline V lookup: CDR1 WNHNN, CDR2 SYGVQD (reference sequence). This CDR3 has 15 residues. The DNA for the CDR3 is TGCGCCAGCAGTGAGGCCGGGGTTTTTTCCTCTGAAGCTTTCTTT. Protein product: CASSEAGVFSSEAFF.